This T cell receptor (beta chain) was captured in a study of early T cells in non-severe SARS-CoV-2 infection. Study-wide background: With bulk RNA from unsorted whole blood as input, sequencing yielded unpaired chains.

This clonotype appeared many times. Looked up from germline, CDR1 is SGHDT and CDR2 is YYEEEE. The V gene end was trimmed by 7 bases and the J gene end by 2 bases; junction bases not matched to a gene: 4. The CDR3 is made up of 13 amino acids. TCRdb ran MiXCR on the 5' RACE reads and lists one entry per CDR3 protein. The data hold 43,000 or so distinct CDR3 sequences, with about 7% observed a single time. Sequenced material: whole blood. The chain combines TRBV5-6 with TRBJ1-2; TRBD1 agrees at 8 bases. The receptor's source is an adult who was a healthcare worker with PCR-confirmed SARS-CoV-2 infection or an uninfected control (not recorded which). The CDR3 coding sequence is TGTGCCAGCGGCTGGACAGGGAACTATGGCTACACCTTC. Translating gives CASGWTGNYGYTF. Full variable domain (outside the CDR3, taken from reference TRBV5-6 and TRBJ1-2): DAGVTQSPTHLIKTRGQQVTLRCSPKSGHDTVSWYQQALGQGPQFIFQYYEEEERQRGNFPDRFSGHQFPNYSSELNVNALLLGDSALYLCASGWTGNYGYTFGSGTRLTVV.